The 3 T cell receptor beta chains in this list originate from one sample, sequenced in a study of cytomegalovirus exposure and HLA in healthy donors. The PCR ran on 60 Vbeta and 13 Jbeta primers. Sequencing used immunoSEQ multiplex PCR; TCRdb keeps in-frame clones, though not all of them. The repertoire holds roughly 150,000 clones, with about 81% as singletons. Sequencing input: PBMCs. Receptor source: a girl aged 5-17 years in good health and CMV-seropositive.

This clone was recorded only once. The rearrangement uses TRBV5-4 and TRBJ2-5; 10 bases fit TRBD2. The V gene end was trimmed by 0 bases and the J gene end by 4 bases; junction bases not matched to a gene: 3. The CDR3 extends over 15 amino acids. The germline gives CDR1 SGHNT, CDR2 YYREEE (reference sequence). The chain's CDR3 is CASSLVAGGGETQYF. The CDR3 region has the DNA TGTGCCAGCAGCTTGGTAGCGGGAGGTGGAGAGACCCAGTACTTC.

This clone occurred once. CDR3 coding DNA: TGTGCCAGCAGCTCCGGGCAGGGTGGGTTCTACGAGCAGTACTTC. It translates to CASSSGQGGFYEQYF. The chain uses TRBV11-1 and TRBJ2-7, with D possibly being TRBD1 (5 bases). The CDR3 is made up of 15 amino acids. The V and J ends lost 4 bases and 3 bases respectively, with 16 bases between them. Germline lookup yields CDR1 SGHAT and CDR2 FQDESV (reference sequence).

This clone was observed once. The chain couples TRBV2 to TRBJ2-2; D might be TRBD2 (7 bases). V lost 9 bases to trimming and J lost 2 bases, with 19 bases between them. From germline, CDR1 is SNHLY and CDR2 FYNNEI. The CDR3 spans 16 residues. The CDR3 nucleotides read TGTGCCAGTTTTGCCCGCGGGGGCACTAACACCGGGGAGCTGTTTTTT. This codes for CASFARGGTNTGELFF.